This entry lists 13 T cell receptor beta chains sequenced from one sample in a study of T cell repertoires in cytomegalovirus infection. The antigens of these receptors remain unknown. Each CDR3 protein is one row after TCRdb ran MiXCR on the reads. The sample shows about 770,000 distinct CDR3 sequences, 29% of them seen only once. The material sequenced was cultured CD8+ T cells from PBMCs, taken from culture after CMV antigen stimulation. The source of these receptors is a human donor in good health (CMV status not recorded). Some clones in this sample may be carry-over from other donors' samples.

This clonotype was seen a handful of times. V is TRBV6-5 and J is TRBJ2-2; tentatively, D is TRBD2 (6 bases). CDR1 and CDR2 (germline): MNHEY, SVGAGI. V lost 2 bases and J 0 bases, leaving 13 bases between the germline ends. CDR3 length equals 17 residues. Here the CDR3 reads CASSYPRSGANTGELFF. CDR3 in DNA: TGTGCCAGCAGTTACCCCCGGTCGGGAGCGAACACCGGGGAGCTGTTTTTT.

The CDR3 DNA follows: TGTGCCAGCAGTTTACTAGGGAGTTATGGAGAGACCCAGTACTTC. Amino acid sequence: CASSLLGSYGETQYF. The rearrangement joins TRBV27 to TRBJ2-5; tentative D call: TRBD2 (5 bases). Germline loops: CDR1 MNHEY, CDR2 SMNVEV (reference sequence). This CDR3 is built from 15 residues. The V gene lost 2 bases and the J gene lost 4 bases, with 14 bases spanning the gap.

Ten or more counts support this clonotype. V gene TRBV7-9 combines with J gene TRBJ1-2, with D perhaps TRBD1 (5 bases). The CDR3 is 14 amino acids. V was cut by 5 bases and J by 2 bases, with 12 bases left in between. The germline V gene encodes CDR1 SEHNR and CDR2 FQNEAQ (reference sequence). This CDR3 reads CASSHVGPNYGYTF. In DNA, the CDR3 is TGTGCCAGCAGCCACGTGGGACCCAACTATGGCTACACCTTC.

This clonotype has at least ten counts. The chain links TRBV7-9 to TRBJ2-7; D remains unclear. V shed 5 bases and J shed 3 bases, with 14 bases lying between them. This CDR3 has 14 residues. Germline loops: CDR1 SEHNR, CDR2 FQNEAQ (reference sequence). The CDR3, as DNA: TGTGCCAGCAGCCCAGATCAGGCCTACTACGAGCAGTACGTC. Amino acid sequence: CASSPDQAYYEQYV.

This chain connects TRBV7-3 to TRBJ2-7; possible D gene TRBD1, 6 bases. Germline V CDR1 and CDR2: SGHTA, FQGTGA. CDR3 size: 13 residues. CDR3 in amino acids: CASSLGQYYVQYV. The CDR3 coding sequence is TGTGCCAGCAGCTTAGGACAGTACTACGTGCAGTACGTC.

This chain's CDR3 is CASSVVEGHNEQFF. CDR3 nucleotides: TGTGCCAGCAGCGTAGTTGAGGGGCACAATGAGCAGTTCTTC. V is TRBV9 and J is TRBJ2-1, with D perhaps assigned TRBD1 or TRBD2 (5 bases each). The CDR3 has 14 amino acids. In germline, CDR1 is SGDLS, CDR2 YYNGEE. V was cut by 0 bases and J by 5 bases, with 9 bases left in between.

This clonotype was counted at least ten times. The chain recombines TRBV7-2 with TRBJ1-1, with D possibly TRBD1 on 5 matching bases. The germline CDR1 and CDR2 sequences are SGHTA and FQGNSA. The CDR3 consists of 15 residues. V was clipped by 5 bases and J by 0 bases, with 13 bases between them. The CDR3 protein is CASSAKTEMNTEAFF. The CDR3 nucleotides read TGTGCCAGCAGCGCAAAGACAGAAATGAACACTGAAGCTTTCTTT.

This clonotype was detected only a few times. V is TRBV4-1 and J is TRBJ2-5; possibly TRBD1 for D (7 bases). Germline CDR1 is MGHRA and CDR2 is YSYEKL. The V end was cut by 4 bases, the J end by 3 bases, with 18 bases between. The CDR3 has 16 amino acids. The CDR3 nucleotides read TGCGCCAGCAGCCCCTCTGGCGGGACAGTAGAAGAGACCCAGTACTTC. Its translation: CASSPSGGTVEETQYF.

This rearrangement joins TRBV9 to TRBJ2-1; TRBD1 matches at 10 bases. V lost 3 bases to trimming and J lost 4 bases; unmatched junction nucleotides: 4. The CDR3 is 15 residues long. Germline CDR1 reads SGDLS; CDR2 reads YYNGEE. The CDR3 reads CASSAGDRGYNEQFF. In DNA, the CDR3 is TGTGCCAGCAGCGCCGGGGACAGGGGATACAATGAGCAGTTCTTC. The full variable domain, its missing parts supplied by reference TRBV9 and TRBJ2-1, is DSGVTQTPKHLITATGQRVTLRCSPRSGDLSVYWYQQSLDQGLQFLIQYYNGEERAKGNILERFSAQQFPDLHSELNLSSLELGDSALYFCASSAGDRGYNEQFFGPGTRLTVL.

This clonotype was recorded many times. The chain couples TRBV7-2 to TRBJ2-3; the D is unclear. The CDR3 is 16 amino acids. Looked up from germline, CDR1 is SGHTA and CDR2 is FQGNSA. V was pared by 0 bases and J by 6 bases, with 16 bases between. The chain's CDR3 is CASSLASVTMRDTQYF. CDR3 bases: TGTGCCAGCAGCTTAGCGTCAGTCACGATGCGGGATACGCAGTATTTT.

The chain combines TRBV2 with TRBJ2-7; the D gene is possibly TRBD1 (5 bases). From germline, CDR1 is SNHLY and CDR2 FYNNEI. This CDR3 contains 14 residues. The ends were cut back, 3 bases at V and 2 bases at J, with 11 bases in the middle. In DNA form, the CDR3 reads TGTGCCAGCAGTGAGGGGCGGCTAGCCTACGAGCAGTACTTC. As protein: CASSEGRLAYEQYF.

This clonotype was counted only a few times. This rearrangement joins TRBV2 to TRBJ1-2, with no clear D. Germline values: CDR1 SNHLY, CDR2 FYNNEI. This CDR3 has 12 residues. Deletions cut 2 bases from V and 10 bases from J, with 11 bases between. CDR3 protein: CASSEKTDYYTF. The DNA of the CDR3 is TGTGCCAGCAGTGAAAAGACGGATTACTACACCTTC.

This clonotype was counted ten times or more. The chain uses TRBV7-2 and TRBJ2-5, with D tentatively TRBD2 (6 bases). V lost 1 base and J lost 4, with 13 bases in between. The CDR3 covers 15 residues. Germline values: CDR1 SGHTA, CDR2 FQGNSA. The CDR3 DNA follows: TGTGCCAGCAGCTTAGTAGCGGCGTGGGGAGAGACCCAGTACTTC. It specifies CASSLVAAWGETQYF.